Detailed here is one T cell receptor beta chain. Its target is unknown. The DNA ends 3 residues before the CDR3 does, and the rest of the CDR3 is filled in from the germline J gene. The data originate from a study of T cells in women clearing cervical HPV infection. Study background: Controls were women whose single incident HPV16 infection cleared within 12 months without precancer or cancer.

Prevalent HPV16 infections were excluded; only incident single HPV16 infections included. General study results and limits: TRBV6-7 abundance was lower in cases than controls (0.11% versus 0.16%).

Data came from immunoSEQ multiplex PCR; TCRdb stores just in-frame clones and leaves some out. This sample's clone table lists some 46,000 clones. V was cut by 1 base and J by 6 bases, with 9 bases left in between. This CDR3 spans 13 amino acids. Per germline, CDR1 SGHTA and CDR2 FQGNSA. This receptor was taken from a woman between 18 and 75 years old with a cervical HPV16 infection that either progressed to CIN3+ or cleared (not recorded which). The sample consisted of blood buffy coat. The V gene is TRBV7-2, the J gene TRBJ1-2; perhaps TRBD1 as D (6 bases). The CDR3: CASSLGGQNGYTF. The CDR3 bases that were read are TGTGCCAGCAGCTTAGGCGGACAGAATGGC.